This entry concerns a single T cell receptor (beta chain). The authors' processing: Amplification with reference gene primers provided the estimates of nucleated cell counts. Profiling relied on immunoSEQ multiplex PCR, and the TCRdb table lists in-frame clones only, not all of them. V and J calls and clone size are those listed in that table; D and trimming were worked out from the DNA. The profile shows about 350,000 clones, almost 90% of them singletons. With V trimmed by 6 bases and J by 7 bases, 2 bases remained unmatched. Germline assignment: CDR1 SNHLY and CDR2 FYNNEI. The CDR3 totals 11 residues. The sample is drawn from a study of blood T cell repertoires in COVID-19. Looking at the study overall: Donors in the United States, Italy and Spain gave samples during acute or convalescent COVID-19.

Cohort placement rested on clinical history that participants reported themselves. Within 2 weeks of study entry, exposed participants had contacted a PCR-confirmed or clinician-diagnosed COVID-19 case. Material for sequencing was PBMCs or T cells enriched from blood (not recorded which). The chain uses TRBV2 and TRBJ2-7, with 8 bases lining up with TRBD2. The sequence was obtained from a woman in her 30s who had been exposed to COVID-19. CDR3 coding DNA: TGTGCCAGCAGGGGCGGGAGGGAGCAGTACTTC. It specifies CASRGGREQYF.